The 8 T cell receptor beta chains presented below share a single source sample, sequenced in a study of blood T cell repertoires in COVID-19. The protocol was immunoSEQ multiplex PCR, while the TCRdb copy is restricted to in-frame clones and leaves out a portion. The sample comprises more than 25,000 clones, around nine tenths of which are singletons, and 7.5% to 8.5% rests with the top ten. The sample comprised peripheral blood. These TCRs come from a man in his fifties with active COVID-19.

The chain combines TRBV3-1 (or the pseudogene TRBV3-2) with TRBJ2-2; 15 bases fit TRBD2. This CDR3 has 16 residues. CDR1 and CDR2 from the germline V gene are LGHDT and YNNKEL (reference sequence). Trimming cost V 4 bases and J 7 bases; bases outside gene matches: 4. In DNA form, the CDR3 reads TGTGCCAGCAGCCCAACGGGACTAGCGGGGGGCGGGGAGCTGTTTTTT. Amino acid sequence: CASSPTGLAGGGELFF.

The chain links TRBV7-2 to TRBJ2-3; 10 bases are shared with TRBD2. CDR1 and CDR2 (germline): SGHTA, FQGNSA. After removal of 3 bases from V and 2 bases from J, the junction contained 2 bases not matched to a gene. This CDR3 region has 15 residues. The CDR3 here is CASSFSGGPTDTQYF. The CDR3 DNA follows: TGTGCCAGCAGCTTTAGCGGGGGGCCCACAGATACGCAGTATTTT.

This clone was seen a few times. The chain recombines TRBV4-3 with TRBJ1-2; a weak D match, TRBD1 (5 bases). V dropped 0 bases and J dropped 4 bases, with 15 bases sitting between them. Germline V gene sequence: CDR1 LGHNA, CDR2 YSLEER. The length of the CDR3 is 16 residues. Here the CDR3 reads CASSQEGRGEGYGYTF. DNA of the CDR3: TGCGCCAGCAGCCAAGAAGGGAGGGGAGAAGGCTATGGCTACACCTTC.

Concerning this clone itself: The junction departs from the called germline gene at one end, perhaps through a read error. This sequence joins TRBV7-2 and TRBJ1-5; TRBD1 matches 8 bases. This CDR3 is built from 15 residues. Germline CDR1 and CDR2: SGHTA and FQGNSA. CDR3 residues: CASSEDRGYNRPQHF. The CDR3 coding sequence is TGTGCCAGCAGCGAAGACAGGGGTTACAATCGGCCCCAGCATTTT.

The chain joins TRBV27 to TRBJ2-7; a weak D match, TRBD2 (5 bases). This CDR3 is 14 amino acids long. Germline CDR1 reads MNHEY; CDR2 reads SMNVEV (reference sequence). Between the trimmed V and J ends, which lost 7 bases and 2 bases, there was a span of 15 bases. The DNA of the CDR3 is TGTGCCAGCACTCCCCGGGATAACACCTACGAGCAGTACTTC. Its translation: CASTPRDNTYEQYF.

This clone appeared a few times. The chain uses TRBV7-9 and TRBJ1-5; D is perhaps TRBD1 (6 bases). The germline V and J ends were trimmed by 0 bases and 2 bases, with 8 bases remaining between them. The V gene's germline CDR1 is SEHNR and CDR2 FQNEAQ (reference sequence). This CDR3 has 15 residues. This CDR3 reads CASSLAAGGNQPQHF. CDR3 coding DNA: TGTGCCAGCAGCTTAGCCGCAGGGGGCAATCAGCCCCAGCATTTT.

This chain links TRBV5-5 with TRBJ2-4, with D maybe TRBD1 (7 bases). The germline V and J ends were trimmed by 4 bases and 1 base, with 12 bases remaining between them. Germline V lookup: CDR1 SGHKS, CDR2 YYEKEE (reference sequence). The CDR3 consists of 15 residues. Here the CDR3 reads CASSIGGGAKNIQYF. CDR3 DNA sequence: TGTGCCAGCAGCATCGGAGGGGGCGCCAAAAACATTCAGTACTTC.

This clone was detected only once. Within the sample, other DNA sequences also encode this same CDR3. This chain links TRBV19 with TRBJ1-6; TRBD1 might be the D (6 bases). Trimming took 3 bases from V and 9 from J, leaving 15 bases between them. The CDR3 loop spans 15 amino acids. Per germline, CDR1 LNHDA and CDR2 SQIVND (reference sequence). DNA of the CDR3: TGTGCCAGTAGTATCCAAGGGACATCGGGTTCACCCCTCCACTTT. Encoded protein: CASSIQGTSGSPLHF.